The 19 T cell receptor beta chains listed next were all sequenced from one sample in a study of glioma-infiltrating T cells. TCR alpha and beta CDR3 regions were amplified from RNA using iRepertoire nested multiplex PCR. TCRdb fed the multiplex PCR reads into MiXCR, producing one record per CDR3 protein. The sample includes 300,000 to 400,000 distinct CDR3 sequences, 41% of them seen just once. The material sequenced was glioma tissue, nonneoplastic brain tissue, or PBMCs (not recorded which). These receptors were taken from a human donor with low-grade glioma or glioblastoma, undergoing nonglioma brain surgery, or in good health (not recorded which).

The rearrangement joins TRBV29-1 to TRBJ2-1; D not certain. The CDR3 runs 11 residues. V dropped 7 bases and J dropped 12 bases, with 16 bases sitting between them. Germline V gives CDR1 SQVTM, CDR2 ANQGSEA. CDR3 residues: CSALDGLGQFF. CDR3 DNA: TGCAGCGCCCTGGATGGGCTTGGGCAGTTCTTC.

Only a few counts were recorded for this clonotype. The rearrangement links TRBV11-2 to TRBJ2-1; D possibly matches TRBD1 or TRBD2 (5 bases each). This CDR3 is 15 amino acids long. The ends were cut back, 1 base at V and 8 bases at J, with 15 bases in the middle. Germline CDR1 reads SGHAT; CDR2 reads FQNNGV. CDR3 in amino acids: CASSLAGRELHEQFF. CDR3 DNA sequence: TGTGCCAGCAGCTTAGCGGGACGTGAACTCCATGAGCAGTTCTTC.

V usage is TRBV24-1 and J usage is TRBJ2-2; 8 bases are shared with TRBD1. The CDR3 contains 16 residues. J gave up 6 bases and V 2 bases, and 7 bases lay outside the gene matches. CDR1 KGHDR and CDR2 SFDVKD come from the germline V gene. In nucleotides, the CDR3 is TGTGCCACCAGTGATTCCGACAGGGGAATCGCCGGGGAGCTGTTTTTT. This gives the protein CATSDSDRGIAGELFF.

Points on this clonotype: A much larger clonotype is one base distant, so this may be a read error. V usage is TRBV28 and J usage is TRBJ1-3; the D gene is possibly TRBD1 (6 bases). CDR3 length equals 16 residues. Germline values: CDR1 MDHEN, CDR2 SYDVKM. V lost 7 bases, J lost 4 bases, and 20 bases lay in between. CDR3 sequence (DNA): TGTGCCAGCACCACTCTTCTGCGGCAGGGGGGAAACACCATATATTTT. Translated, it gives CASTTLLRQGGNTIYF.

V gene TRBV5-8 combines with J gene TRBJ1-2; D is unclear. The CDR3 consists of 14 residues. Trimming removed 6 bases from V and 1 base from J, with 13 bases in between. The germline V gene encodes CDR1 SGHTS and CDR2 YDEGEE. DNA for the CDR3: TGTGCCAGCATCGCCCGGCCTTTTAACTATGGCTACACCTTC. This gives the protein CASIARPFNYGYTF.

This clonotype has only a few counts. The chain is built from TRBV7-2 and TRBJ2-5; D unclear. V lost 3 bases, J lost 4 bases, and 9 bases lay in between. The germline V gene encodes CDR1 SGHTA and CDR2 FQGNSA. The CDR3 extends over 13 amino acids. The CDR3 DNA sequence: TGTGCCAGCAGCTTGCGCCACGGAGAGACCCAGTACTTC. Residues: CASSLRHGETQYF.

The rearrangement links TRBV7-9 to TRBJ2-1; TRBD2 is a possible D gene (6 bases). This CDR3 is 15 amino acids long. V dropped 3 bases and J dropped 2 bases, with 11 bases sitting between them. Germline loops: CDR1 SEHNR, CDR2 FQNEAQ (reference sequence). CDR3 amino acids: CASSFVGLTYNEQFF. The CDR3 coding sequence is TGTGCCAGCAGCTTCGTGGGACTCACCTACAATGAGCAGTTCTTC.

This clonotype occurred a few times. V usage is TRBV7-8 and J usage is TRBJ2-7; 7 nucleotides line up with TRBD1. There are 15 residues in the CDR3. Germline CDR1 and CDR2: SGHVS and FQNEAQ. The trim removed 1 base at V and 3 bases at J, leaving 6 bases unmatched. CDR3: CASSLGTGSLYEQYF. DNA of the CDR3: TGTGCCAGCAGCTTAGGGACAGGTAGCCTCTACGAGCAGTACTTC.

The V call is TRBV3-1, the J call TRBJ2-1; D is ambiguous. Germline V lookup: CDR1 LGHDT, CDR2 YNNKEL (reference sequence). The CDR3 length is 16 residues. The ends were cut back, 0 bases at V and 2 bases at J, with 11 bases in the middle. CDR3 nucleotide sequence: TGTGCCAGCAGCCAAGAGACTCAGTCCCCCTACAATGAGCAGTTCTTC. It encodes CASSQETQSPYNEQFF.

This chain links TRBV5-1 with TRBJ2-3; 13 nucleotides match TRBD2. The CDR3 runs 16 residues. Per germline, CDR1 SGHRS and CDR2 YFSETQ. The V segment lost 2 bases and the J segment 4 bases; nucleotides outside the gene matches: 4. The CDR3 DNA reads TGCGCCAGCAGCTTCGGACTAGCGGGAGTTGCAGATACGCAGTATTTT. Amino acids: CASSFGLAGVADTQYF.

The chain is built from TRBV18 and TRBJ2-1; 11 bases are a match to TRBD2. The germline V gene encodes CDR1 KGHSH and CDR2 LQKENI. The trim removed 8 bases at V and 2 bases at J, leaving 8 bases unmatched. The CDR3 is 16 residues long. The CDR3 reads CASQTSGLAAYNEQFF. As DNA, the CDR3 is TGTGCCAGCCAAACCTCGGGACTAGCGGCCTACAATGAGCAGTTCTTC.

V gene TRBV6-6 combines with J gene TRBJ1-4; 7 nucleotides agree with TRBD1. Looked up from germline, CDR1 is MNHNY and CDR2 is SVGAGI (reference sequence). CDR3 length: 14 residues. Trimming at V came to 6 bases and at J to 6 bases, leaving 7 bases not matched to a gene. In DNA form, the CDR3 reads TGTGCCAGCAGGGACAGGCCCCTGGATGAAAAACTGTTTTTT. Translation gives CASRDRPLDEKLFF.

A few counts support this clonotype. The V and J genes are TRBV2 and TRBJ2-3; D gene unclear. V was shortened by 10 bases and J by 2 bases, with 13 bases between the two germline ends. Germline CDR1 and CDR2: SNHLY and FYNNEI. CDR3 size: 13 residues. The CDR3 DNA reads TGTGCCAAATCGACTTCTCCCACAGATACGCAGTATTTT. This encodes CAKSTSPTDTQYF.

This clonotype was observed a handful of times. The rearrangement links TRBV27 to TRBJ2-7, with D possibly matching TRBD2 (6 bases). Trimming left V 6 bases short and J 0 bases short, with 21 bases between. Germline V lookup: CDR1 MNHEY, CDR2 SMNVEV (reference sequence). The CDR3 is made up of 17 amino acids. CDR3 loop: CASSSTRKGGRSYEQYF. CDR3 nucleotide sequence: TGTGCCAGCAGCTCTACTAGGAAGGGAGGACGCTCCTACGAGCAGTACTTC.

As regards this clonotype: A read error is possible here, since a much larger clone lies one base away. The chain is built from TRBV27 and TRBJ2-3, with TRBD2 as a possible D gene (6 bases). V lost 8 bases to trimming and J lost 1 base, with 19 bases between them. This CDR3 has 16 residues. From germline, CDR1 is MNHEY and CDR2 SMNVEV (reference sequence). CDR3 DNA sequence: TGTGCCAGCGGAGCCTACTTGGCGGGGCGCACAGATACGCAGTATTTT. The encoded protein is CASGAYLAGRTDTQYF.

With regard to this clonotype: No conserved phenylalanine or tryptophan is present at the end of the CDR3, so a read error is the likely explanation. The rearrangement joins TRBV20-1 to TRBJ1-5; maybe TRBD1 (6 bases). V was trimmed by 6 bases and J by 0 bases, leaving 21 bases between them. The V gene's germline CDR1 is DFQATT and CDR2 SNEGSKA (reference sequence). The length of the CDR3 is 17 residues. CDR3 DNA sequence: TGCAGTGCCGCGGACAGCCGCGCCTTTTATAGCAATCAGCCCCAGCATCTT. It yields the protein CSAADSRAFYSNQPQHL.

Regarding this clonotype: One end of the junction varies from germline; a read error may be responsible. This chain uses TRBV6-2 or TRBV6-3 with TRBJ2-7; D remains unclear. From germline, CDR1 is MNHEY and CDR2 SVGEGT. This CDR3 contains 13 residues. CDR3 nucleotide sequence: TGTACCAGCAGTTACGGGCTTAGCTACGAGCAGTACTTC. Encoded protein: CTSSYGLSYEQYF.

This clonotype was counted only a few times. The V gene is TRBV20-1, the J gene TRBJ2-2; 8 nucleotides agree with TRBD1. Germline V lookup: CDR1 DFQATT, CDR2 SNEGSKA (reference sequence). The trim removed 6 bases at V and 1 base at J, leaving 7 bases unmatched. This CDR3 comprises 15 residues. The CDR3 DNA follows: TGCAGTGCAAATGACAGGGGCCAGAACACCGGGGAGCTGTTTTTT. Amino acid sequence: CSANDRGQNTGELFF.

In this sample, this clonotype turned up a few times. The chain uses TRBV20-1 and TRBJ2-7, with D possibly matching TRBD1 (5 bases). Trimming left V 0 bases short and J 0 bases short, with 12 bases between. CDR1 is DFQATT and CDR2 is SNEGSKA in the germline V gene (reference sequence). The CDR3 runs 15 residues. This chain's CDR3 is CSARDVGLSSYEQYF. CDR3 DNA sequence: TGCAGTGCTAGAGATGTGGGGCTGTCCTCCTACGAGCAGTACTTC.